The T cell receptor (beta chain) described here comes from a study of tumor and adjacent non-tumor tissue in lung cancer. Germline V CDR1 and CDR2: WNHNN, SYGVQD (reference sequence). The CDR3 is made up of 14 amino acids. V dropped 4 bases and J dropped 5 bases, with 15 bases sitting between them. As to this clonotype: Here the CDR3 omits its conserved ending phenylalanine or tryptophan, so a read error is the likely source.

TCRbeta libraries were built with three rounds of nested PCR, modified from ARM-PCR. Using its own MiXCR run on the multiplex PCR reads, TCRdb lists one record per CDR3 protein. The sample holds 94,000 or so distinct CDR3 sequences; roughly three quarters are singletons and the top ten take about a fifth. No cell sorting was done before RNA was extracted from the tissue. Distant lung tissue was collected more than 3 cm away from the tumor edge. Donors were chemotherapy-naive, newly diagnosed lung cancer surgical patients in China, August–November 2014. Sequenced sample: distant non-tumor lung tissue. The V call is TRBV10-1, the J call TRBJ2-7; tentatively, D is TRBD2 (6 bases). The source of this sequence is a woman between 45 and 60 years old with non-small cell lung cancer. As DNA, the CDR3 is TGCGCCAGCAGTGCCACTGGCGGGAAGGACGAGCAGTACTTA. It translates to CASSATGGKDEQYL.